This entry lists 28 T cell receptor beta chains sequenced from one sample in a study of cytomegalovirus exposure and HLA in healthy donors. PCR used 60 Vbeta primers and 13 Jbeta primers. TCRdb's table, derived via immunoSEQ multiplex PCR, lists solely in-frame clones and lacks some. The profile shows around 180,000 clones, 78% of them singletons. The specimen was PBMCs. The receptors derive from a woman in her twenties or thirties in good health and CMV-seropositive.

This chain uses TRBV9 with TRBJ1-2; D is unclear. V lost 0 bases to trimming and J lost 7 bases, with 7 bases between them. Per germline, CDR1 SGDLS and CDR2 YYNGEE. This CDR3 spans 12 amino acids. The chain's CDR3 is CASSVGWAGYTF. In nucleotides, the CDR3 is TGTGCCAGCAGCGTAGGGTGGGCTGGCTACACCTTC.

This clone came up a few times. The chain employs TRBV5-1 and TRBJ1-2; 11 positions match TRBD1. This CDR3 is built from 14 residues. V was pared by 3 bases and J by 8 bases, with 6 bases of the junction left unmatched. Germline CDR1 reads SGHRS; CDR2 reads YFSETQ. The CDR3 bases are TGCGCCAGCAGCTGGGGGACAGGGGGAGAAGGCTACACCTTC. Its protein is CASSWGTGGEGYTF.

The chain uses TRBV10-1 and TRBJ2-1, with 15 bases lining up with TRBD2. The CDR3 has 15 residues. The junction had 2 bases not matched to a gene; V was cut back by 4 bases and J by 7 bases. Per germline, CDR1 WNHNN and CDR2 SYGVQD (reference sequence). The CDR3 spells CASSGGLAGGNEQFF. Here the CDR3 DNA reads TGCGCCAGCAGTGGGGGACTAGCGGGGGGAAATGAGCAGTTCTTC.

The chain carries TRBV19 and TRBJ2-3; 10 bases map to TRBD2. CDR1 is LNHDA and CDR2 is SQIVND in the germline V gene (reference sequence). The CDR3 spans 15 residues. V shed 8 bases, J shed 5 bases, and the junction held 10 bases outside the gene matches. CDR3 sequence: CASEPSGSAGDTQYF. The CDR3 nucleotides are TGTGCCAGTGAACCTAGCGGGAGCGCCGGAGATACGCAGTATTTT.

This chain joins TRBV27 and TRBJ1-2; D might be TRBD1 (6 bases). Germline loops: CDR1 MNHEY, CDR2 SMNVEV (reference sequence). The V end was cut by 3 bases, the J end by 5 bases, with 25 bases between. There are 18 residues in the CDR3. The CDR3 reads CASSLIPFGQSRIYGYTF. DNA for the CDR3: TGTGCCAGCAGTTTGATACCTTTCGGACAGAGTAGAATTTATGGCTACACCTTC.

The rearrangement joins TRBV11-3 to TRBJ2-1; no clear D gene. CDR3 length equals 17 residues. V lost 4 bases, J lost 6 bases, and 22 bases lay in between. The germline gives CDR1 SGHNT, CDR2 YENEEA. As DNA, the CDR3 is TGTGCCAGCAGCTCCAAAGCCGGCGGAGAGGCGGTCAATGAGCAGTTCTTC. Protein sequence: CASSSKAGGEAVNEQFF.

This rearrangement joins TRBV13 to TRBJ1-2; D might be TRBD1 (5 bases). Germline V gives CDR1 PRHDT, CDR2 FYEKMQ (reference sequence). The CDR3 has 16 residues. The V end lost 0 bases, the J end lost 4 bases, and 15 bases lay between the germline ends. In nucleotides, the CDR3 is TGTGCCAGCAGCTTAGGCCAGGGTGTTTTTCGCTATGGCTACACCTTC. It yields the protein CASSLGQGVFRYGYTF.

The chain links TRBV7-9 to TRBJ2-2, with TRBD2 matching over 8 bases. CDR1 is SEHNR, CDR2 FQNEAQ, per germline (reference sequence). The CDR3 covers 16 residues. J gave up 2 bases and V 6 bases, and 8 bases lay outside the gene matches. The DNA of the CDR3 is TGTGCCAGCAGGCATTCACTAGCGGATAACACCGGGGAGCTGTTTTTT. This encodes CASRHSLADNTGELFF.

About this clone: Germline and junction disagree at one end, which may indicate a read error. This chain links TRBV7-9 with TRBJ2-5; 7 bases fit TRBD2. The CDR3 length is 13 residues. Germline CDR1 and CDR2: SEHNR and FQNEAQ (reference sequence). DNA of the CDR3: TGTGCCAGCAGCCTAGCGGCTCAAGAGACCCAGTACTTC. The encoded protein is CASSLAAQETQYF.

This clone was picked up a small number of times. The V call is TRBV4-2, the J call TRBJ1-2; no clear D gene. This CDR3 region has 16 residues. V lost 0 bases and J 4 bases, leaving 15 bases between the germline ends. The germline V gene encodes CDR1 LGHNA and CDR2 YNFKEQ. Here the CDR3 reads CASSQELGVEGYGYTF. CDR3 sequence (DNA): TGTGCCAGCAGCCAAGAACTGGGTGTAGAGGGCTATGGCTACACCTTC.

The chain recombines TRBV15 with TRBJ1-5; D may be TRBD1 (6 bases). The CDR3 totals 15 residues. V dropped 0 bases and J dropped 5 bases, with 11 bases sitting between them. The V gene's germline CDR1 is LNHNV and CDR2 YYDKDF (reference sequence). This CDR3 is CATSRDRGSDQPQHF. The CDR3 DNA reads TGTGCCACCAGCAGAGACAGGGGTTCCGATCAGCCCCAGCATTTT. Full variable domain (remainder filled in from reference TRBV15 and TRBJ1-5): DAMVIQNPRYQVTQFGKPVTLSCSQTLNHNVMYWYQQKSSQAPKLLFHYYDKDFNNEADTPDNFQSRRPNTSFCFLDIRSPGLGDTAMYLCATSRDRGSDQPQHFGDGTRLSIL.

DNA of the CDR3: TGTGCCAGCAGCTTAGGGCTAGCGGGGACATTACAAGAGACCCAGTACTTC. It translates to CASSLGLAGTLQETQYF. This chain joins TRBV7-9 and TRBJ2-5, with TRBD2 matching 9 bases. After removal of 1 base from V and 2 bases from J, the junction contained 8 bases not matched to a gene. The germline gives CDR1 SEHNR, CDR2 FQNEAQ (reference sequence). The CDR3 contains 17 residues.

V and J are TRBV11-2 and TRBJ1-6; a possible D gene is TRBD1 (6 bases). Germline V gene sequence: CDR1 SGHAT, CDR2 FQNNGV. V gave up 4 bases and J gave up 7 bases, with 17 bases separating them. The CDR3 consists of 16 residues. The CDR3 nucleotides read TGTGCCAGCAGCTCCAGTGCAGACAGGACCAATTCACCCCTCCACTTT. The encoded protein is CASSSSADRTNSPLHF.

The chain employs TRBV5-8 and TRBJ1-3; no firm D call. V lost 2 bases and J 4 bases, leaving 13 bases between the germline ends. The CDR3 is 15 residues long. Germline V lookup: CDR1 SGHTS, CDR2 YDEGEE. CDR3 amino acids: CASSFRGLTGNTIYF. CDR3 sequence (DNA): TGTGCCAGCAGCTTTCGGGGTCTCACCGGAAACACCATATATTTT.

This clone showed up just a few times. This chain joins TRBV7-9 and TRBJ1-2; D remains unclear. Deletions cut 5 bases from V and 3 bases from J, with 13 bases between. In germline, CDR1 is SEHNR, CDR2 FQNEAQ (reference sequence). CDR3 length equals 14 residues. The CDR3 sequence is CASSPERRDYGYTF. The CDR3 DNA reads TGTGCCAGCAGCCCGGAGCGCCGGGACTATGGCTACACCTTC.

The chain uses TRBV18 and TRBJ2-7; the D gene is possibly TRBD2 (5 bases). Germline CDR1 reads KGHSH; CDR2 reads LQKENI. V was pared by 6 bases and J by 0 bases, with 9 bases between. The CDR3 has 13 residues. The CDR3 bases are TGTGCCAGCTCCCGAGGGTCCTCCTACGAGCAGTACTTC. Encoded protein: CASSRGSSYEQYF.

CDR3 in DNA: TGCGCCAGCAGTGAGTCTGGCAGCAATCAGCCCCAGCATTTT. This codes for CASSESGSNQPQHF. The rearrangement links TRBV10-1 to TRBJ1-5; D ambiguous. The CDR3 has 14 amino acids. In germline, CDR1 is WNHNN, CDR2 SYGVQD (reference sequence). The V gene lost 0 bases and the J gene lost 1 base, with 4 bases spanning the gap.

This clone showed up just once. CDR3 nucleotide sequence: TGTGCCAGCAGCGGATTAGCGGGAGAGACCTACGAGCAGTACTTC. Translating gives CASSGLAGETYEQYF. This rearrangement joins TRBV13 to TRBJ2-7; TRBD2 matches 9 bases. Germline V gene lookup returns CDR1 PRHDT and CDR2 FYEKMQ (reference sequence). Trimming removed 5 bases from V and 2 bases from J; junction bases left unmatched: 7. The CDR3 covers 15 residues. The full variable domain, with the rest looked up from reference TRBV13 and TRBJ2-7, is AAGVIQSPRHLIKEKRETATLKCYPIPRHDTVYWYQQGPGQDPQFLISFYEKMQSDKGSIPDRFSAQQFSDYHSELNMSSLELGDSALYFCASSGLAGETYEQYFGPGTRLTVT.

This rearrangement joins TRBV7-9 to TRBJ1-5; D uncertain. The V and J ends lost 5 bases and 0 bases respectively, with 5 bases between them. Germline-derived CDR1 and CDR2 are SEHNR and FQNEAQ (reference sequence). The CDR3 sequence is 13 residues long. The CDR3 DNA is TGTGCCAGCAGCCTTAATAGCAATCAGCCCCAGCATTTT. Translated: CASSLNSNQPQHF.

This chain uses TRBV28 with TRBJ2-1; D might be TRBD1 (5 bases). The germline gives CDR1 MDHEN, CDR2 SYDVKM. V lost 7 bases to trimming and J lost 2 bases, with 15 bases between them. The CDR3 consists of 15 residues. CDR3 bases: TGTGCCAGCAAGGCCGGGCAGGGTACCTACAATGAGCAGTTCTTC. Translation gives CASKAGQGTYNEQFF.

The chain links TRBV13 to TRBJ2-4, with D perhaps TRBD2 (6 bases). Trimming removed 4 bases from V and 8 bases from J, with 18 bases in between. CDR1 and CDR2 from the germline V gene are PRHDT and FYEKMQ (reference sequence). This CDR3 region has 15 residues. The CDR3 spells CASSSGGGVGDIQYF. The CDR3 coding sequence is TGTGCCAGCAGCTCTGGCGGCGGGGTCGGGGACATTCAGTACTTC.

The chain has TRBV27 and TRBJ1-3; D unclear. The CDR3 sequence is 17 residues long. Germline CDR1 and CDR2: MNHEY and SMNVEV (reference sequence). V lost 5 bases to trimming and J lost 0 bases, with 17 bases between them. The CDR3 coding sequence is TGTGCCAGCAGTCCCTACTCAACCCTCGCCTCTGGAAACACCATATATTTT. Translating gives CASSPYSTLASGNTIYF.

The CDR3 spells CASSAFRRPGVPQFF. DNA of the CDR3: TGTGCCAGCAGTGCCTTCCGAAGGCCAGGGGTGCCTCAGTTCTTC. The chain uses TRBV6-1 and TRBJ2-1; TRBD1 might be the D (6 bases). The germline CDR1 and CDR2 sequences are MNHNS and SASEGT. The V end was cut by 4 bases, the J end by 13 bases, with 23 bases between. The CDR3 consists of 15 residues.

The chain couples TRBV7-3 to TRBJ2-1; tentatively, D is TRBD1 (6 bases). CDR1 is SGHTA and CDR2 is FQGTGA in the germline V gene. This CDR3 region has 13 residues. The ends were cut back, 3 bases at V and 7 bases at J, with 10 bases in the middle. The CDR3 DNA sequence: TGTGCCAGCAGCTTCCCCCAGGGGAATGAGCAGTTCTTC. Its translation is CASSFPQGNEQFF.

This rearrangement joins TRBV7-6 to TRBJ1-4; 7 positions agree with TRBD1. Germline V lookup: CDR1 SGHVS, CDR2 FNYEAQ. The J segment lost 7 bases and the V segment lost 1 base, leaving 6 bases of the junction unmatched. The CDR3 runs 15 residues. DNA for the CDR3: TGTGCCAGCAGCTTAGGAGGGGGCAAGGGTGAAAAACTGTTTTTT. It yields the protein CASSLGGGKGEKLFF.

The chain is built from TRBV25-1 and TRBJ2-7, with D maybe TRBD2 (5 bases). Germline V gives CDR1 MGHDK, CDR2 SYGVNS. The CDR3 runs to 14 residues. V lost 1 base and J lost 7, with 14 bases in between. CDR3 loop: CASSELAGSGEQYF. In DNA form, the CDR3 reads TGTGCCAGCAGTGAATTGGCCGGATCGGGGGAGCAGTACTTC.

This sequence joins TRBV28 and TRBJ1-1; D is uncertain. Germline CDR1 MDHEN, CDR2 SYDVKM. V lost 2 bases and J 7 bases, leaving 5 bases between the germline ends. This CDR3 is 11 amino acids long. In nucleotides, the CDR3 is TGTGCCAGCAGTTTAACGAGTGAAGCTTTCTTT. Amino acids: CASSLTSEAFF.

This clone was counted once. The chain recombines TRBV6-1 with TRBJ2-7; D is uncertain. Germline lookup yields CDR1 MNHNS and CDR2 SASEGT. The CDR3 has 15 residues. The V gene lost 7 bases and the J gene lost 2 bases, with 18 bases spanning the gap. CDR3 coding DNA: TGTGCCAGCAAAATGGAGACTCCTTACGCCTACGAGCAGTACTTC. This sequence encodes CASKMETPYAYEQYF.